The 32 T cell receptor beta chains reported below all come from one sample, sequenced in a study of T-cell memory formation after mild COVID-19. In TCRdb, the 5' RACE reads were re-called with MiXCR into one record per CDR3 protein. The sample lists 200,000 to 250,000 distinct CDR3 sequences; about 27% were seen once. The sample comprised PBMCs or a T cell subset sorted from them (not recorded which). The receptor source for this set is an adult woman who had mild COVID-19 (a few samples of this study predate the infection). Cell type and time point are not known.

This clonotype was detected a few times. The gene calls are TRBV7-8 and TRBJ2-5; TRBD1 is a possible D gene (6 bases). CDR1 and CDR2 (germline): SGHVS, FQNEAQ. The V gene lost 4 bases and the J gene lost 2 bases, with 14 bases spanning the gap. This CDR3 region has 15 residues. CDR3 sequence: CASSSIQGRQETQYF. The CDR3 bases are TGTGCCAGCAGCTCCATACAGGGTAGACAAGAGACCCAGTACTTC.

There are a few counts of this clonotype. This chain connects TRBV11-2 to TRBJ2-7; no clear D gene. Germline V gene lookup returns CDR1 SGHAT and CDR2 FQNNGV. V shed 3 bases and J shed 1 base, with 10 bases lying between them. The CDR3 is made up of 14 amino acids. CDR3 amino acids: CASSFVPNSYEQYF. The CDR3 DNA reads as TGTGCCAGCAGCTTCGTTCCGAATTCCTACGAGCAGTACTTC.

This clonotype was observed a handful of times. The chain recombines TRBV27 with TRBJ2-7; D gene ambiguous. Deletions cut 4 bases from V and 6 bases from J, with 10 bases between. The CDR3 loop spans 12 amino acids. Germline-derived CDR1 and CDR2 are MNHEY and SMNVEV (reference sequence). For the CDR3, the DNA is TGTGCCAGCAGTTCCCCCTCCCTCGAGCAGTACTTC. Residues: CASSSPSLEQYF.

The J gene is TRBJ2-5, the V gene TRBV14, with 7 bases lining up with TRBD1. After removal of 4 bases from V and 6 bases from J, the junction contained 11 bases not matched to a gene. Per germline, CDR1 SGHDN and CDR2 FVKESK. The CDR3 sequence is 15 residues long. The CDR3 nucleotides are TGTGCCAGCAGCCTTCGAGGGGGCTGGGGGAAGACCCAGTACTTC. The encoded protein is CASSLRGGWGKTQYF.

This clonotype came up a few times. CDR3 loop: CASSPLRGSYEQYF. CDR3 DNA: TGTGCCAGCAGCCCGCTCCGGGGTTCCTACGAGCAGTACTTC. The chain carries TRBV11-2 and TRBJ2-7; weak D call: TRBD2 (5 bases). V lost 5 bases and J 1 base, leaving 12 bases between the germline ends. CDR3 length: 14 residues. The V gene's germline CDR1 is SGHAT and CDR2 FQNNGV.

The rearrangement uses TRBV15 and TRBJ2-3; D is uncertain. The CDR3 loop spans 13 amino acids. Germline CDR1 LNHNV, CDR2 YYDKDF (reference sequence). The germline V and J ends were trimmed by 2 bases and 3 bases, with 6 bases remaining between them. The CDR3 nucleotides are TGTGCCACCAGCAGAATAGGGACAGATACGCAGTATTTT. Translation: CATSRIGTDTQYF.

This clonotype was found a few times. The chain couples TRBV7-6 to TRBJ2-1; possible D gene TRBD2, 6 bases. V was clipped by 2 bases and J by 8 bases, with 19 bases between them. The CDR3 contains 16 residues. From germline, CDR1 is SGHVS and CDR2 FNYEAQ. CDR3: CASSLMPAGPAHEQFF. CDR3 in DNA: TGTGCCAGCAGCTTAATGCCGGCGGGGCCCGCCCATGAGCAGTTCTTC.

The rearrangement links TRBV24-1 to TRBJ2-2; a weak D match, TRBD1 (6 bases). This CDR3 contains 13 residues. The germline gives CDR1 KGHDR, CDR2 SFDVKD. The V and J ends lost 7 bases and 7 bases respectively, with 12 bases between them. The DNA for the CDR3 is TGTGCCACCAGGAGGACAGATATCGGGGAGCTGTTTTTT. Translation: CATRRTDIGELFF.

This sequence joins TRBV12-3 or TRBV12-4 and TRBJ2-2; 7 bases are shared with TRBD1. The CDR3 consists of 15 residues. V lost 6 bases and J lost 6; bases outside the gene matches: 10. CDR3 region: CASSWGTAYAGELFF. The CDR3 DNA is TGTGCCAGCAGCTGGGGGACAGCCTACGCCGGGGAGCTGTTTTTT.

The chain couples TRBV4-2 to TRBJ2-1, with 8 nucleotides matching TRBD2. Unmatched junction bases numbered 7, after V lost 3 bases and J lost 6 bases. The CDR3 runs to 15 residues. Germline V CDR1 and CDR2: LGHNA, YNFKEQ. CDR3 coding DNA: TGTGCCAGCAGCCAGGGGGGACTAGTAGGCAATGAGCAGTTCTTC. This codes for CASSQGGLVGNEQFF.

The chain employs TRBV12-3 or TRBV12-4 and TRBJ2-1, with D hard to call. The CDR3 length is 13 residues. V was cut by 1 base and J by 9 bases, with 10 bases left in between. DNA of the CDR3: TGTGCCAGCAGTTTAGTAGGGATTATTGAGCAGTTCTTC. This codes for CASSLVGIIEQFF.

This chain uses TRBV6-6 with TRBJ1-1; possible D gene TRBD1, 6 bases. The CDR3 contains 14 residues. V shed 5 bases and J shed 1 base, with 11 bases lying between them. Germline V gene data show CDR1 as MNHNY and CDR2 as SVGAGI (reference sequence). The CDR3 loop reads CASSKQGPNTEAFF. CDR3 nucleotide sequence: TGTGCCAGCAGTAAACAGGGACCGAACACTGAAGCTTTCTTT.

The J gene is TRBJ2-5, the V gene TRBV5-5; D is uncertain. Trimming stripped 4 bases from V and 2 bases from J, with 15 bases between. CDR1 and CDR2 from the germline V gene are SGHKS and YYEKEE (reference sequence). This CDR3 comprises 15 residues. CDR3 sequence: CASSDLPGRQETQYF. The CDR3 DNA sequence: TGTGCCAGCAGCGACCTCCCTGGCAGACAAGAGACCCAGTACTTC.

This chain uses TRBV11-3 with TRBJ2-1; D call uncertain. Germline V gene lookup returns CDR1 SGHNT and CDR2 YENEEA. This CDR3 contains 15 residues. Trimming cost V 3 bases and J 3 bases, with 12 bases left between them. CDR3 sequence reads: CASSFTTKSYNEQFF. DNA for the CDR3: TGTGCCAGCAGCTTTACTACCAAGAGCTACAATGAGCAGTTCTTC.

The chain carries TRBV6-1 and TRBJ2-7; 11 bases line up with TRBD1. The CDR3 runs to 15 residues. V shed 2 bases, J shed 4 bases, and the junction held 4 bases outside the gene matches. From germline, CDR1 is MNHNS and CDR2 SASEGT. CDR3 nucleotides: TGTGCCAGCAGTGAAACCGGGACAGGGGGATACGAGCAGTACTTC. Translation gives CASSETGTGGYEQYF.

This clonotype was seen more than once but under ten times. The chain uses TRBV12-3 or TRBV12-4 and TRBJ1-1; tentatively, D is TRBD1 (6 bases). The CDR3 length is 11 residues. Between the trimmed V and J ends, which lost 5 bases and 8 bases, there was a span of 9 bases. In DNA form, the CDR3 reads TGTGCCAGCAGTACCGGGACAGAAGCTTTCTTT. This gives the protein CASSTGTEAFF.

This chain uses TRBV29-1 with TRBJ1-1, with TRBD1 matching 7 bases. The CDR3 totals 14 residues. V was pared by 1 base and J by 4 bases, with 6 bases of the junction left unmatched. Germline V lookup: CDR1 SQVTM, CDR2 ANQGSEA. CDR3 DNA: TGCAGCGTTGAAGTGGCAGGGGGGGGCACTGAAGCTTTCTTT. Its protein product is CSVEVAGGGTEAFF.

The chain joins TRBV18 to TRBJ2-7; D gene unclear. The CDR3 covers 12 residues. Trimming stripped 4 bases from V and 6 bases from J, with 10 bases between. Germline V CDR1 and CDR2: KGHSH, LQKENI. CDR3: CASSRDSAEQYF. In nucleotides, the CDR3 is TGTGCCAGCTCACGAGATAGTGCCGAGCAGTACTTC. The whole variable domain, remainder taken from reference TRBV18 and TRBJ2-7, is NAGVMQNPRHLVRRRGQEARLRCSPMKGHSHVYWYRQLPEEGLKFMVYLQKENIIDESGMPKERFSAEFPKEGPSILRIQQVVRGDSAAYFCASSRDSAEQYFGPGTRLTVT.

This chain joins TRBV5-6 and TRBJ2-1; D is perhaps TRBD1 (5 bases). The CDR3 has 14 amino acids. V dropped 1 base and J dropped 6 bases, with 11 bases sitting between them. Germline CDR1 SGHDT, CDR2 YYEEEE. CDR3 loop: CASSLQGSTNEQFF. The CDR3 DNA reads as TGTGCCAGCAGCTTGCAGGGTTCCACCAATGAGCAGTTCTTC.

This clonotype was seen more than once but under ten times. V is TRBV20-1 and J is TRBJ2-7; no definite D call. The CDR3 is made up of 13 amino acids. Germline V gene lookup returns CDR1 DFQATT and CDR2 SNEGSKA (reference sequence). The V and J ends lost 5 bases and 0 bases respectively, with 11 bases between them. Here the CDR3 DNA reads TGCAGTGCTTCTGCCGGGTTCTCCTACGAGCAGTACTTC. Translating it yields CSASAGFSYEQYF.

This chain links TRBV18 with TRBJ1-5, with a weak D call TRBD1 (6 bases). This CDR3 is built from 16 residues. Trimming pared 0 bases from V and 1 base from J, leaving 10 bases between. CDR1 and CDR2 from the germline V gene are KGHSH and LQKENI. CDR3 in amino acids: CASSPPGAGSNQPQHF. The CDR3 DNA is TGTGCCAGCTCACCACCGGGGGCGGGGAGCAATCAGCCCCAGCATTTT.

This clonotype has a handful of counts. This chain uses TRBV20-1 with TRBJ1-1, with a possible D match to TRBD1 (6 bases). This CDR3 contains 12 residues. Trimming removed 7 bases at V and 5 bases at J, with 14 bases between. Germline V lookup: CDR1 DFQATT, CDR2 SNEGSKA (reference sequence). CDR3 sequence: CSERGPGTEAFF. In DNA, the CDR3 is TGCAGTGAACGGGGGCCTGGAACTGAAGCTTTCTTT.

This clonotype turned up a few times. The genes are TRBV29-1 and TRBJ2-5; D gene ambiguous. This CDR3 is 11 amino acids long. V lost 1 base, J lost 9 bases, and 9 bases lay in between. Looked up from germline, CDR1 is SQVTM and CDR2 is ANQGSEA. CDR3 region: CSVEVFAAQYF. CDR3 in DNA: TGCAGCGTTGAAGTTTTCGCGGCCCAGTACTTC.

This clonotype was observed a handful of times. The chain recombines TRBV5-1 with TRBJ2-3; no firm D call. Germline CDR1 is SGHRS and CDR2 is YFSETQ. Trimming stripped 3 bases from V and 6 bases from J, with 14 bases between. The CDR3 length is 14 residues. The CDR3 loop is CASSSSRPEDTQYF. In nucleotides, the CDR3 is TGCGCCAGCAGCTCGTCCCGCCCCGAGGATACGCAGTATTTT. Full variable domain (rest looked up from reference TRBV5-1 and TRBJ2-3): KAGVTQTPRYLIKTRGQQVTLSCSPISGHRSVSWYQQTPGQGLQFLFEYFSETQRNKGNFPGRFSGRQFSNSRSEMNVSTLELGDSALYLCASSSSRPEDTQYFGPGTRLTVL.

This rearrangement joins TRBV6-4 to TRBJ2-3; 11 nucleotides agree with TRBD2. V was clipped by 0 bases and J by 4 bases; unmatched bases: 0. The CDR3 runs 15 residues. In germline, CDR1 is MRHNA, CDR2 SNTAGT. CDR3 nucleotide sequence: TGTGCCAGCAGTGACTCTAGCGGGGGGGCAGATACGCAGTATTTT. Its translation: CASSDSSGGADTQYF.

The chain carries TRBV9 and TRBJ1-6; D remains unclear. In germline, CDR1 is SGDLS, CDR2 YYNGEE. Trimming took off 4 bases at V and 12 bases at J, with 8 bases between the two ends. CDR3 size: 11 residues. As DNA, the CDR3 is TGTGCCAGCAGCCCCGGAGGACCCCTCCACTTT. Amino acids: CASSPGGPLHF.

This chain connects TRBV15 to TRBJ2-1; TRBD2 aligns across 9 bases. Germline V CDR1 and CDR2: LNHNV, YYDKDF (reference sequence). The CDR3 runs to 14 residues. V lost 8 bases to trimming and J lost 8 bases; unmatched junction nucleotides: 10. The CDR3: CATHASGEWDEQFF. The CDR3 DNA follows: TGTGCCACCCATGCTAGCGGGGAATGGGATGAGCAGTTCTTC.

J is TRBJ2-3 and V is TRBV4-3, with 7 bases lining up with TRBD2. With V trimmed by 4 bases and J by 2 bases, 15 bases remained unmatched. The CDR3 loop spans 18 amino acids. Germline V gene lookup returns CDR1 LGHNA and CDR2 YSLEER. The CDR3 DNA reads TGCGCCAGCAGCCTCGAAGGGTGGGACTACATTACCACAGATACGCAGTATTTT. This sequence encodes CASSLEGWDYITTDTQYF.

This clonotype appeared a few times. This rearrangement joins TRBV23-1 to TRBJ2-2; D is perhaps TRBD1 or TRBD2 (5 bases each). TRBV23-1 is placed among ORFs of uncertain function. CDR3 size: 16 residues. V dropped 2 bases and J dropped 2 bases, with 12 bases sitting between them. CDR3 region: CASSQRDASNTGELFF. In DNA form, the CDR3 reads TGCGCCAGCAGTCAAAGGGACGCCAGCAACACCGGGGAGCTGTTTTTT.

This chain connects TRBV12-3 or TRBV12-4 to TRBJ1-1; D gene ambiguous. This CDR3 has 13 residues. Trimming left V 5 bases short and J 5 bases short, with 12 bases between. CDR3 protein: CASSPPLGTEAFF. For the CDR3, the DNA is TGTGCCAGCAGTCCTCCCCTGGGGACTGAAGCTTTCTTT.

The genes are TRBV19 and TRBJ1-5; 9 nucleotides line up with TRBD1. The CDR3 consists of 14 residues. With V trimmed by 5 bases and J by 5 bases, 4 bases remained unmatched. Germline V lookup: CDR1 LNHDA, CDR2 SQIVND (reference sequence). Here the CDR3 DNA reads TGTGCCAGTAGTGTTTGGACAGGGGATCAGCCCCAGCATTTT. It translates to CASSVWTGDQPQHF.

This clonotype was observed a handful of times. The chain has TRBV19 and TRBJ2-1; D is possibly TRBD2 (6 bases). The CDR3 contains 14 residues. Germline V gene data show CDR1 as LNHDA and CDR2 as SQIVND (reference sequence). Trimming shortened V by 7 bases and J by 1 base, and 11 bases separated the two germline ends. The CDR3 nucleotides read TGTGCCAGTACGGGAGAGGGATCCTACAATGAGCAGTTCTTC. Translating gives CASTGEGSYNEQFF.